A selection of T cell receptor beta chains follows, all from one sample in a study of OX40 agonist ivuxolimab in advanced cancers. Method: immunoSEQ multiplex PCR; TCRdb's copy keeps in-frame clones and lacks some. The sample comprises tens of thousands of clones, 80% to 90% of which are singletons, and under 7% rests with the top ten. The sequencing used CD4+ or CD8+ T cells sorted from blood, collected in a trial of the OX40 agonist ivuxolimab. The source is an adult with an advanced solid tumor such as melanoma, head and neck, liver or kidney cancer. Both conserved end residues are part of each CDR3. The D gene is left open where the match is weak. Only some rows state a clone size, as once, few, many or a class for expanded clones.

j_gene,d_gene,abundance,v_gene,CDR3nt,CDR3aa
TRBJ1-1,-,-,TRBV19,TGTGCCAGTAGTATTACGCCTTCAGGGGATAAGAACACTGAAGCTTTCTTT,CASSITPSGDKNTEAFF
TRBJ2-2,TRBD2,-,TRBV27,TGTGCCAGCAGTTTAAGCGGGAGTCCTTACACCGGGGAGCTGTTTTTT,CASSLSGSPYTGELFF
TRBJ1-5,-,-,TRBV23-1,TGCGCCAGTGCGGCGGGCAATCAGCCCCAGCATTTT,CASAAGNQPQHF
TRBJ2-1,-,-,TRBV13,TGTGCCAGCCCGAGGGCGCGGAACAGCTCCTACAATGAGCAGTTCTTC,CASPRARNSSYNEQFF
TRBJ2-1,-,-,TRBV4-1,TGCGCCAGCATTCCCCAAAGGGGTAGCTCCTACAATGAGCAGTTCTTC,CASIPQRGSSYNEQFF
TRBJ1-5,-,-,TRBV19,TGTGCCAGTAGGGACGGCAGATCCAATCAGCCCCAGCATTTT,CASRDGRSNQPQHF
TRBJ2-2,-,-,TRBV5-4,TGTGCCAGCAGCTTTCAGGGAGGCGCCGGGGAGCTGTTTTTT,CASSFQGGAGELFF
TRBJ2-2,-,-,TRBV11-3,TGTGCCAGCAGCTTAGGGATCGGTCCCACCGGGGAGCTGTTTTTT,CASSLGIGPTGELFF
TRBJ2-5,TRBD1,-,TRBV7-8,TGTGCCAGCAGCCACGGACAGGGGAGGAGTGAGCAGTACTTC,CASSHGQGRSEQYF
TRBJ2-5,TRBD1,-,TRBV19,TGTGCCAGTAGTCCAAGGACAGGGGAGGGAGAGACCCAGTACTTC,CASSPRTGEGETQYF
TRBJ2-1,TRBD1,few,TRBV9,TGTGCCAGCAGCACTTGGGACAGCAATGAGCAGTTCTTC,CASSTWDSNEQFF
TRBJ2-7,-,-,TRBV4-2,TGTGCCAGCAGCCAAGATCTCGGACTCCCTATGGAGCAGTACTTC,CASSQDLGLPMEQYF
TRBJ2-5,TRBD2,-,TRBV7-2,TGTGCCAGCAGCTTTGGGTTTCTAGCGGGGGGACCTCAAGAGACCCAGTACTTC,CASSFGFLAGGPQETQYF
TRBJ1-5,-,-,TRBV28,TGTGCCAGCAGTTTTATAACCCTCCAAGATATTAATCAGCCCCAGCATTTT,CASSFITLQDINQPQHF
TRBJ1-1,TRBD1,-,TRBV4-1,TGCGCCAGCAGCCAGGAGGACAGGTTGAACACTGAAGCTTTCTTT,CASSQEDRLNTEAFF
TRBJ1-5,-,-,TRBV28,TGTGCCAGCAGTTTAACCGGGATTAATCAGCCCCAGCATTTT,CASSLTGINQPQHF
TRBJ2-3,-,once,TRBV5-6,TGTGCCAGCAGCTTGGGGTTAGGGCCGGGGGATACGCAGTATTTT,CASSLGLGPGDTQYF
TRBJ2-7,-,-,TRBV7-9,TGTGCCAGCAGCTTCAGAGCCTACGAGCAGTACTTC,CASSFRAYEQYF
TRBJ1-1,-,-,TRBV7-9,TGTGCCAGCAGCTTAGTGCAGGGAATGGCTGAAGCTTTCTTT,CASSLVQGMAEAFF
TRBJ1-1,-,-,TRBV12-5,TGTGCTAGTGTCCCCACCGGGGGTACTGAAGCTTTCTTT,CASVPTGGTEAFF